The clone carrying this T cell receptor (beta chain) was seen at least ten times. Its specificity is not known. Germline assignment: CDR1 KGHSH and CDR2 LQKENI. Trimming shortened V by 5 bases and J by 2 bases, and 16 bases separated the two germline ends. CDR3 size: 16 residues. As for time point: technical triplicate 3. Input was about a million sorted T cells, either CD4+ or CD8+. This sample is drawn from a study of neurological immune-mediated disorders. The study's findings and limits: The most TCR clonal expansion was seen in HTLV-1-associated myelopathy, whereas the least was seen in multiple sclerosis, below the level in healthy controls.

Via MiXCR, TCRdb re-called the 5' RACE reads, giving one row per CDR3 protein. This sample carries some 30,000 distinct CDR3 sequences, approximately 15% of them seen once, and the ten largest clones take around 5%. The chain has TRBV18 and TRBJ1-5, with D unclear. The sequence was collected from a female donor with HTLV-1-associated myelopathy (HAM/TSP). Input material: CD4+ T cells from blood. CDR3 in DNA: TGTGCCAGCTCATCAGCAAGGGAGGGCGGCAATCAGCCCCAGCATTTT. Translation gives CASSSAREGGNQPQHF.